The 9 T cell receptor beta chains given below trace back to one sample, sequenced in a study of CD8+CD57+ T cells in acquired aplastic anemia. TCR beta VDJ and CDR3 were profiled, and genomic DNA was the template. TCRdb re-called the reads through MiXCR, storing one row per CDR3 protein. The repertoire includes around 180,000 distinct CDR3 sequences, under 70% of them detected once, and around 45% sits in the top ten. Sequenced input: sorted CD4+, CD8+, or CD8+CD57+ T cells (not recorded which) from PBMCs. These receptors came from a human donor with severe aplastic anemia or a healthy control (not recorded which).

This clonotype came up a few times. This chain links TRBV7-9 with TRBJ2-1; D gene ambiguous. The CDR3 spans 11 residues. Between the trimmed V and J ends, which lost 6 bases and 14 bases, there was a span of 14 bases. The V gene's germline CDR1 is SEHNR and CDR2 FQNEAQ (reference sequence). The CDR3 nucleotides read TGTGCCAGCAGTGGGTATCGGGCGAAGTTCTTC. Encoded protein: CASSGYRAKFF.

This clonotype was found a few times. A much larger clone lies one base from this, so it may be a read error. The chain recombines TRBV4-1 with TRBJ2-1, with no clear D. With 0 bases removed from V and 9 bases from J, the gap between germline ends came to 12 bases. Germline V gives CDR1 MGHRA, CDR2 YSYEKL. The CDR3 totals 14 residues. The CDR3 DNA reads TGCGCCAGCAGCCAAGATTTTGGGGTATGTGAGCAGTTCTTC. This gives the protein CASSQDFGVCEQFF.

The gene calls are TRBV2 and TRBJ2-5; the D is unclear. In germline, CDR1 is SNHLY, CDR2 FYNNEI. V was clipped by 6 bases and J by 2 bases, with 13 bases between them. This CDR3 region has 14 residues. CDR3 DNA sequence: TGTGCCAGCAGCAGCCTTAGGCGGCAAGAGACCCAGTACTTC. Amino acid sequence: CASSSLRRQETQYF.

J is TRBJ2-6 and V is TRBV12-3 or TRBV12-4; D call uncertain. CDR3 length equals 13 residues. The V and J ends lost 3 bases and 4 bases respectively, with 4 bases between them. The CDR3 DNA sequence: TGTGCCAGCAGTTTCAAGGGGGCCAACGTCCTGACTTTC. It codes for CASSFKGANVLTF.

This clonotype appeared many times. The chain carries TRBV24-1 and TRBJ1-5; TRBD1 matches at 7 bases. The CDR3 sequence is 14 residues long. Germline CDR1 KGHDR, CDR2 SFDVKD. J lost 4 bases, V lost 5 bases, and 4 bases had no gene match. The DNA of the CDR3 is TGTGCCACCAGTGGTAAGGGGGCTAATCAGCCCCAGCATTTT. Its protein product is CATSGKGANQPQHF.

The CDR3 sequence: CATRTSEFNEQFF. In nucleotides, the CDR3 is TGTGCCACCAGGACTAGCGAATTCAATGAGCAGTTCTTC. The rearrangement joins TRBV24-1 to TRBJ2-7; 8 nucleotides match TRBD2. The closer fit of TRBJ2-1 to the DNA end suggests the J call may be wrong. There are 13 residues in the CDR3. Looked up from germline, CDR1 is KGHDR and CDR2 is SFDVKD.

CDR3 region: CASSSRPRLGDEQYF. Here the CDR3 DNA reads TGTGCCAGCAGCTCTCGACCCAGGTTGGGCGACGAGCAGTACTTC. V usage is TRBV7-9 and J usage is TRBJ2-5, with D unresolved. The end of the DNA aligns better with TRBJ2-7, so the J call may be wrong. Germline V gives CDR1 SEHNR, CDR2 FQNEAQ (reference sequence). This CDR3 spans 15 amino acids.

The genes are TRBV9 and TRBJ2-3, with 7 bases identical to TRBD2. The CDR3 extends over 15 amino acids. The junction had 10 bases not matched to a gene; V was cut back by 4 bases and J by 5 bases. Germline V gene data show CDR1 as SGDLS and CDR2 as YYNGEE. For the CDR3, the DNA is TGTGCCAGCAGCTCGAGAGGAGGCGGGGGAGATACGCAGTATTTT. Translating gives CASSSRGGGGDTQYF.

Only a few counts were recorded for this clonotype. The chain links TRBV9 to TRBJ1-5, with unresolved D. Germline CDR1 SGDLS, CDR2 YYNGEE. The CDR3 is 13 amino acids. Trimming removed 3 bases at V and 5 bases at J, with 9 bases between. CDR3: CASSDDTYQPQHF. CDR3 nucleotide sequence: TGTGCCAGCAGCGACGATACCTATCAGCCCCAGCATTTT.